The rows below give T cell receptor beta chains drawn from one sample of a study of blood T cell repertoires in COVID-19. Libraries were prepared by immunoSEQ multiplex PCR; TCRdb keeps only in-frame clonotypes and omits some of them. The data hold 150,000 to 200,000 clones, with about 86% observed a single time. The sequenced sample was peripheral blood. The receptors derive from a man aged 18 to 35 with acute or convalescent COVID-19. Both conserved end residues are part of each CDR3. D genes are given only for firm matches. The size of a clone is reported for some rows only, either as once, few or many, or as a class for expanded clones.

cdr3_nt cdr3_aa v_call d_call clone_size j_call
TGCGCCAGCAGCCCACAGACGGACACTGAAGCTTTCTTT CASSPQTDTEAFF TRBV4-1 - once TRBJ1-1
TGTGCCTGGAGTGTACAGGTTAATCAGCCCCAGCATTTT CAWSVQVNQPQHF TRBV30 - few TRBJ1-5
TGTGCCAGCACCACCGACAGGGGAGAGACCCAGTACTTC CASTTDRGETQYF TRBV7-2 TRBD1 - TRBJ2-5
TGTGCCTGGACTCTCGGACAGGATAGCTCTGGGGCCAACGTCCTGACTTTC CAWTLGQDSSGANVLTF TRBV30 TRBD1 - TRBJ2-6
TGCGCCAGCAGCATACAACACAGGGGGCTTGGAGAGACCCAGTACTTC CASSIQHRGLGETQYF TRBV5-1 TRBD1 - TRBJ2-5
TGTGCCAGCAGCTTAAGCGCGGGCGGGGGAGAAGAGACCCAGTACTTC CASSLSAGGGEETQYF TRBV7-2 TRBD2 - TRBJ2-5
TGTGCCAGCAGTTCCCATCAAACGGGGTATAGCTATGGCTACACCTTC CASSSHQTGYSYGYTF TRBV28 - - TRBJ1-2
TGTGCCAGCAGCTTAGGACAGATCCAGCCCCAGCATTTT CASSLGQIQPQHF TRBV11-2 - - TRBJ1-5
TGTGCCAGCAGTCTTAAAATCTACGAGCAGTACTTC CASSLKIYEQYF TRBV12-3/TRBV12-4 - once TRBJ2-7
TGCAGCGTTGAATTGGAGCGGGGGAGCTCCTACAATGAGCAGTTCTTC CSVELERGSSYNEQFF TRBV29-1 TRBD2 - TRBJ2-1
TGCAGTGCCAGTAGGGGGGGAGACTTCTACGAGCAGTACTTC CSASRGGDFYEQYF TRBV20-1 - - TRBJ2-7
TGTGCCAGCAGCCACCCCAAGGACAGCGCTAGCACAGATACGCAGTATTTT CASSHPKDSASTDTQYF TRBV3-1/TRBV3-2 - - TRBJ2-3
TGTGCCAGCAGCTACCGACAGGGTCGGGCCGGGGAGCTGTTTTTT CASSYRQGRAGELFF TRBV3-1/TRBV3-2 TRBD1 once TRBJ2-2